This T cell receptor beta chain derives from a study of T cell repertoires in cytomegalovirus infection. At the level of the study: Public TCR beta signature analysis indicated the presence of both CMV infection and matching HLA type. Study outcomes and limitations: HLA-C-restricted CMV clonotypes gave the most frequent clonotype in two of eight donors. Carriage of CMV together with the relevant HLA was identifiable through cumulative public TCR beta family frequency.

This clonotype turned up a few times. The antigen is unknown. TCRdb recomputed calls from the reads with MiXCR, one row per CDR3 protein. The sample consists of around 530,000 distinct CDR3 sequences, approximately 26% of them appearing once. In germline, CDR1 is SGHTA, CDR2 FQGNSA. The CDR3 has 14 amino acids. V dropped 5 bases and J dropped 7 bases, with 12 bases sitting between them. Material: PBMCs. The chain carries TRBV7-2 and TRBJ1-6; D is perhaps TRBD1 (5 bases). The TCR sequence derives from a human donor in good health (CMV status not recorded). Some clones in this sample may be carry-over from other donors' samples. This CDR3 is CASSETEGNSPLHF. The DNA of the CDR3 is TGTGCCAGCAGCGAGACAGAGGGAAATTCACCCCTCCACTTT.